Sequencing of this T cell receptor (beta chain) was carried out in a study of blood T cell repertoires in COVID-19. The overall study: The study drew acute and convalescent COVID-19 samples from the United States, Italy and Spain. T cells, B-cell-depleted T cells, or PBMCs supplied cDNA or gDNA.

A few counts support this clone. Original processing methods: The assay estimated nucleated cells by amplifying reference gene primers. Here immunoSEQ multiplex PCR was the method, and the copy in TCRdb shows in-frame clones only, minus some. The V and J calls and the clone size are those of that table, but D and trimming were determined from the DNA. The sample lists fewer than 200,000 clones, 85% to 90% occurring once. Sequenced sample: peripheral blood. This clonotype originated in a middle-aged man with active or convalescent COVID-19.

CDR3 coding DNA: TGCGCCAGCAGCTTGGAAGGGGCATCCTATAATTCACCCCTCCACTTT. As protein: CASSLEGASYNSPLHF. This sequence joins TRBV5-1 and TRBJ1-6, with a possible D match to TRBD1 (5 bases). V lost 0 bases, J lost 1 base, and 8 bases lay in between. The CDR3 extends over 16 amino acids. From germline, CDR1 is SGHRS and CDR2 YFSETQ.